Given below is one T cell receptor beta chain in context. This sample was included in a study of blood T cell repertoires in COVID-19. V was shortened by 10 bases and J by 5 bases, with 17 bases between the two germline ends. This CDR3 is 13 amino acids long. Seattle's cohort entered during active infection and was followed longitudinally. Authors' analysis steps: Cell counts per sample came from amplifying reference gene primers. Clones were read by immunoSEQ multiplex PCR, and TCRdb kept only the in-frame ones, dropping some. That table is the source of V, J and clone size, and D and trimming were worked out from the DNA. Of fewer than 90,000 clones listed, roughly 80% are singletons.

Sequencing was performed on peripheral blood. The V and J genes are TRBV12-3 or TRBV12-4 and TRBJ1-2; unclear D gene. This clonotype was obtained from a man in his 70s with COVID-19, enrolled during active disease. CDR3 in DNA: TGTGCCACCTCTAAGGACTCAAAATATGGCTACACCTTC. As protein: CATSKDSKYGYTF.